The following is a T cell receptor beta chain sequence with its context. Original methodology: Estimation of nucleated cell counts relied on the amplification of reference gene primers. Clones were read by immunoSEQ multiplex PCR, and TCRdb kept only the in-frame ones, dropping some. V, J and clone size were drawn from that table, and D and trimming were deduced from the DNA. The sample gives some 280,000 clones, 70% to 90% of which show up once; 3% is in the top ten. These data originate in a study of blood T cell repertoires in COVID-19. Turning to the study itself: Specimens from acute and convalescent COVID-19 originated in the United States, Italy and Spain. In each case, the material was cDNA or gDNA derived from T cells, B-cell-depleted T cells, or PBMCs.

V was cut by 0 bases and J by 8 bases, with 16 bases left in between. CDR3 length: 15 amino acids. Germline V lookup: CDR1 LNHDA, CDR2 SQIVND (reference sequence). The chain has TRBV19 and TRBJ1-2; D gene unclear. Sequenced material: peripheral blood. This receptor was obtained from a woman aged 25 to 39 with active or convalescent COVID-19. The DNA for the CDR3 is TGTGCCAGTAGTATAGAAGTTCCCAGGAATTTGGGCTACACCTTC. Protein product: CASSIEVPRNLGYTF.